This entry lists 7 T cell receptor beta chains sequenced from one sample in a study of T cells in Graves' hyperthyroidism and ophthalmopathy. It was RNA transcripts that yielded the amplified TCR beta CDR3 regions. First-round RT-PCR of the TCR CDR3 relied on the HTBI primer set. TCRdb re-called the multiplex PCR reads through MiXCR, storing one row per CDR3 protein. The table shows about 560,000 distinct CDR3 sequences, with over 15% occurring only once. Sequenced sample: blood. These receptors all come from a woman in her late teens or twenties with Graves' hyperthyroidism.

This clonotype was detected ten times or more. This rearrangement joins TRBV7-2 to TRBJ1-2; no definite D call. Trimming pared 4 bases from V and 8 bases from J, leaving 11 bases between. The CDR3 is made up of 12 amino acids. Germline CDR1 and CDR2: SGHTA and FQGNSA. The CDR3 spells CASSSDVGGYTF. CDR3 nucleotide sequence: TGTGCCAGCAGCTCCGACGTTGGAGGCTACACCTTC. The whole variable domain, filled in from reference TRBV7-2 and TRBJ1-2, reads GAGVSQSPSNKVTEKGKDVELRCDPISGHTALYWYRQSLGQGLEFLIYFQGNSAPDKSGLPSDRFSAERTGGSVSTLTIQRTQQEDSAVYLCASSSDVGGYTFGSGTRLTVV.

This clonotype was detected ten times or more. The chain carries TRBV4-2 and TRBJ2-1, with TRBD2 matching over 11 bases. The CDR3 sequence is 17 residues long. The V gene end was trimmed by 0 bases and the J gene end by 3 bases; junction bases not matched to a gene: 4. The germline V gene has CDR1 LGHNA and CDR2 YNFKEQ. In nucleotides, the CDR3 is TGTGCCAGCAGCCAAGACAGGACTAGCGGGTACTACAATGAGCAGTTCTTC. Amino acid sequence: CASSQDRTSGYYNEQFF.

The gene calls are TRBV9 and TRBJ2-3; 9 nucleotides agree with TRBD2. Germline V CDR1 and CDR2: SGDLS, YYNGEE. With V trimmed by 3 bases and J by 2 bases, 10 bases remained unmatched. This CDR3 comprises 17 residues. The DNA for the CDR3 is TGTGCCAGCAGCGAATTCGGCGGGAGGGGGTACACAGATACGCAGTATTTT. This encodes CASSEFGGRGYTDTQYF.

On this clonotype itself: Just one base apart from a much larger clone, this may be a read error. This sequence joins TRBV2 and TRBJ2-3; 10 positions match TRBD1. This CDR3 spans 19 amino acids. V shed 2 bases, J shed 2 bases, and the junction held 13 bases outside the gene matches. Germline V gene data show CDR1 as SNHLY and CDR2 as FYNNEI. CDR3 nucleotides: TGTGCCAGCAGTGAACCCTGGCGGGCCGGGACAGGGGCCACAGATACGCAGTATTTT. Protein sequence: CASSEPWRAGTGATDTQYF.

This clonotype was detected many times. This rearrangement joins TRBV5-5 to TRBJ2-3, with 7 positions matching TRBD2. This CDR3 has 16 residues. V shed 2 bases, J shed 0 bases, and the junction held 6 bases outside the gene matches. Germline V CDR1 and CDR2: SGHKS, YYEKEE (reference sequence). Written as DNA, the CDR3 is TGTGCCAGCAGCTTAGGGAGGGGCCTCAGCACAGATACGCAGTATTTT. Translated: CASSLGRGLSTDTQYF.

This clonotype was observed at least ten times. The rearrangement links TRBV27 to TRBJ1-1; D is ambiguous. The germline V gene has CDR1 MNHEY and CDR2 SMNVEV (reference sequence). The length of the CDR3 is 14 residues. V lost 3 bases and J lost 0, with 8 bases in between. In DNA, the CDR3 is TGTGCCAGCAGTTTCGTTGGCATGAACACTGAAGCTTTCTTT. Protein sequence: CASSFVGMNTEAFF.

This chain joins TRBV19 and TRBJ2-3; 15 positions agree with TRBD2. The trim removed 3 bases at V and 3 bases at J, leaving 4 bases unmatched. This CDR3 has 17 amino acids. Germline V gene lookup returns CDR1 LNHDA and CDR2 SQIVND (reference sequence). The CDR3 protein is CASSIGLAGGQTDTQYF. The CDR3 DNA reads TGTGCCAGTAGTATTGGACTAGCGGGAGGGCAAACAGATACGCAGTATTTT.